Detailed here is one T cell receptor beta chain. The data were produced by immunoSEQ multiplex PCR, yet TCRdb's version contains in-frame clones alone and is incomplete. Of 60,000 to 75,000 clones listed, 65% to 90% were seen once; the top ten hold nearly 5.5%. The entry originates in a study of control samples from healthy donors and cancer patients. The V and J ends lost 2 bases and 0 bases respectively, with 8 bases between them. CDR3 length: 15 amino acids. CDR1 and CDR2 (germline): MNHNS, SASEGT. V and J are TRBV6-1 and TRBJ1-3; D ambiguous. Sequencing was performed on blood. This receptor was taken from a man between 40 and 49 years old in good health. This CDR3 is CASSELWVSGNTIYF. The CDR3 bases are TGTGCCAGCAGTGAACTCTGGGTCTCTGGAAACACCATATATTTT.